This T cell receptor beta chain came from a study of early T cells in non-severe SARS-CoV-2 infection. Study information: Unsorted whole-blood RNA was sequenced in bulk, leaving chains unpaired.

In its sample, this clonotype was seen many times. The target antigen is unknown. After removal of 5 bases from V and 5 bases from J, the junction contained 6 bases not matched to a gene. Germline V gives CDR1 LNHDA, CDR2 SQIVND (reference sequence). The CDR3 loop spans 13 amino acids. Points from the study as a whole: Lookups in VDJdb leaned toward anti-spike CD8 responses and missed private and CD4 specificities.

Unique molecular identifiers were attached to individual cDNA molecules. TCRdb analysed the 5' RACE reads with MiXCR anew, one entry per CDR3 protein. The data contain tens of thousands of distinct CDR3 sequences, around 5.8% of them singletons. This receptor was obtained from an adult who was a healthcare worker with PCR-confirmed SARS-CoV-2 infection or an uninfected control (not recorded which). This rearrangement joins TRBV19 to TRBJ2-7; 7 nucleotides align to TRBD1. The specimen was whole blood, collected at baseline. CDR3 sequence (DNA): TGTGCCAGTAGTGCCGACAGGGACCACGAGCAGTACTTC. This gives the protein CASSADRDHEQYF. The whole variable domain, filled in from reference TRBV19 and TRBJ2-7, reads DGGITQSPKYLFRKEGQNVTLSCEQNLNHDAMYWYRQDPGQGLRLIYYSQIVNDFQKGDIAEGYSVSREKKESFPLTVTSAQKNPTAFYLCASSADRDHEQYFGPGTRLTVT.